These 21 T cell receptor beta chains came from one sample sequenced in a study of cytomegalovirus exposure and HLA in healthy donors. TCRdb keeps only in-frame clones here, not all; method: immunoSEQ multiplex PCR. Here the sample spans 180,000 or so clones, more than 75% being singletons. Specimen: PBMCs. The receptors stem from a woman in her twenties or thirties in good health and CMV-seronegative.

The chain couples TRBV27 to TRBJ1-5, with 11 bases matching TRBD1. Germline CDR1 is MNHEY and CDR2 is SMNVEV (reference sequence). This CDR3 spans 14 amino acids. V was pared by 6 bases and J by 4 bases, with 2 bases of the junction left unmatched. The CDR3 loop is CASRGQGGNQPQHF. CDR3 sequence (DNA): TGTGCCAGCAGGGGACAGGGGGGAAATCAGCCCCAGCATTTT.

The gene calls are TRBV7-2 and TRBJ2-7, with D perhaps TRBD2 (5 bases). The length of the CDR3 is 12 residues. Germline CDR1 and CDR2: SGHTA and FQGNSA. The CDR3 reads CAAGRDSYEQYF. The CDR3 DNA sequence: TGTGCAGCAGGACGGGACTCCTACGAGCAGTACTTC.

This chain joins TRBV27 and TRBJ1-1, with 8 bases fitting TRBD1. V lost 3 bases to trimming and J lost 2 bases; unmatched junction nucleotides: 2. The CDR3 covers 14 residues. Germline-derived CDR1 and CDR2 are MNHEY and SMNVEV (reference sequence). The CDR3 protein is CASSLQGANTEAFF. DNA for the CDR3: TGTGCCAGCAGTTTGCAGGGGGCTAACACTGAAGCTTTCTTT.

DNA for the CDR3: TGTGCCAGCAGTCGGAACACTGAAGCTTTCTTT. This sequence encodes CASSRNTEAFF. V and J are TRBV28 and TRBJ1-1; D uncertain. The CDR3 has 11 amino acids. Germline values: CDR1 MDHEN, CDR2 SYDVKM. V lost 5 bases to trimming and J lost 1 base, with 2 bases between them.

The chain employs TRBV10-3 and TRBJ2-7; 8 positions agree with TRBD2. J gave up 0 bases and V 3 bases, and 4 bases lay outside the gene matches. This CDR3 is built from 15 residues. CDR1 is ENHRY, CDR2 SYGVKD, per germline. The chain's CDR3 is CAISDRLAGSYEQYF. In nucleotides, the CDR3 is TGTGCCATCAGTGATAGGCTAGCGGGCTCCTACGAGCAGTACTTC.

The chain recombines TRBV4-3 with TRBJ1-2, with 7 bases fitting TRBD1. Germline V CDR1 and CDR2: LGHNA, YSLEER. There are 17 residues in the CDR3. J was trimmed by 4 bases and V by 1 base; bases with no gene match: 12. DNA for the CDR3: TGCGCCAGCAGCCAAGGACGATCCGGGACAGCAGTCTATGGCTACACCTTC. It yields the protein CASSQGRSGTAVYGYTF.

The chain has TRBV6-1 and TRBJ2-7, with D uncertain. Germline V gives CDR1 MNHNS, CDR2 SASEGT. The CDR3 consists of 14 residues. V lost 9 bases to trimming and J lost 2 bases, with 17 bases between them. This CDR3 reads CASLTELETYEQYF. Here the CDR3 DNA reads TGTGCCAGTCTAACAGAATTGGAAACCTACGAGCAGTACTTC.

The gene calls are TRBV5-6 and TRBJ1-5; a possible D gene is TRBD1 (6 bases). Trimming left V 1 base short and J 2 bases short, with 16 bases between. This CDR3 spans 17 amino acids. From germline, CDR1 is SGHDT and CDR2 YYEEEE. The CDR3 DNA is TGTGCCAGCAGCTTGAATTCAGGGGCTTTGGGCAATCAGCCCCAGCATTTT. This codes for CASSLNSGALGNQPQHF.

The J gene is TRBJ2-1, the V gene TRBV6-5; 9 positions agree with TRBD2. The CDR3 length is 16 residues. The germline V gene has CDR1 MNHEY and CDR2 SVGAGI. V gave up 0 bases and J gave up 5 bases; unmatched junction bases: 5. In DNA, the CDR3 is TGTGCCAGCAGTTACTCGGCGGGGGGGGAAAACAATGAGCAGTTCTTC. Encoded protein: CASSYSAGGENNEQFF.

V is TRBV6-1 and J is TRBJ2-1; TRBD1 matches 7 bases. The germline V gene encodes CDR1 MNHNS and CDR2 SASEGT. Trimming removed 6 bases from V and 7 bases from J; junction bases left unmatched: 9. This CDR3 is 14 amino acids long. The CDR3 region is CASRPDRVFNEQFF. CDR3 bases: TGTGCCAGCAGGCCTGACAGGGTCTTTAATGAGCAGTTCTTC.

The J gene is TRBJ2-3, the V gene TRBV27; 9 bases fit TRBD2. J gave up 2 bases and V 0 bases, and 3 bases lay outside the gene matches. The CDR3 extends over 16 amino acids. CDR1 and CDR2 (germline): MNHEY, SMNVEV (reference sequence). This CDR3 is CASSLSSGGHTDTQYF. As DNA, the CDR3 is TGTGCCAGCAGTTTATCTAGCGGGGGACACACAGATACGCAGTATTTT.

The chain combines TRBV19 with TRBJ2-7, with 7 bases fitting TRBD1. Trimming at V came to 8 bases and at J to 4 bases, leaving 8 bases not matched to a gene. The CDR3 has 13 residues. The germline gives CDR1 LNHDA, CDR2 SQIVND (reference sequence). CDR3 sequence: CASRETGPYEQYF. DNA of the CDR3: TGTGCCAGTCGCGAGACAGGGCCGTACGAGCAGTACTTC.

This clone appeared a single time. The V and J genes are TRBV29-1 and TRBJ1-3; D call uncertain. Per germline, CDR1 SQVTM and CDR2 ANQGSEA. V lost 3 bases and J lost 5, with 20 bases in between. This CDR3 region has 16 residues. DNA for the CDR3: TGCAGCGTTGAGGAGGGATGGCAGGCCGAGAGAAACACCATATATTTT. Translated, it gives CSVEEGWQAERNTIYF.

This clone was counted between two and nine times. The V gene is TRBV5-1, the J gene TRBJ1-6; 7 positions match TRBD1. J gave up 8 bases and V 6 bases, and 8 bases lay outside the gene matches. This CDR3 is 14 amino acids long. Germline V gives CDR1 SGHRS, CDR2 YFSETQ. CDR3 region: CASTPGQWDSPLHF. DNA for the CDR3: TGCGCCAGCACCCCGGGACAGTGGGATTCACCCCTCCACTTT.

The chain is built from TRBV4-3 and TRBJ1-5; TRBD1 agrees at 10 bases. The junction had 8 bases not matched to a gene; V was cut back by 4 bases and J by 5 bases. The CDR3 contains 16 residues. Germline CDR1 LGHNA, CDR2 YSLEER. The CDR3 bases are TGCGCCAGCAGCCCTACCGTAGGGACAGGGGATCAGCCCCAGCATTTT. Translating it yields CASSPTVGTGDQPQHF.

This clone was recorded a few times. The chain joins TRBV6-1 to TRBJ1-5; TRBD1 is a possible D gene (5 bases). The CDR3 has 15 amino acids. CDR1 is MNHNS and CDR2 is SASEGT in the germline V gene. Trimming cost V 6 bases and J 1 base, with 13 bases left between them. CDR3 sequence: CASREMGGSNQPQHF. The CDR3 region has the DNA TGTGCCAGCAGAGAGATGGGGGGAAGCAATCAGCCCCAGCATTTT.

V gene TRBV18 combines with J gene TRBJ1-2; D gene ambiguous. Between the trimmed V and J ends, which lost 1 base and 6 bases, there was a span of 9 bases. The CDR3 length is 13 residues. The germline gives CDR1 KGHSH, CDR2 LQKENI. The CDR3 coding sequence is TGTGCCAGCTCACCACGTCCGGGTGATGGCTACACCTTC. It translates to CASSPRPGDGYTF.

The V and J genes are TRBV18 and TRBJ2-1; 8 positions match TRBD1. CDR1 is KGHSH, CDR2 LQKENI, per germline. Germline trimming cut 3 bases from V and 9 bases from J; bases unmatched to any gene: 13. The CDR3 contains 16 residues. This CDR3 is CASSPPRTGTKFEQFF. The CDR3 DNA follows: TGTGCCAGCTCACCGCCGAGGACAGGGACGAAATTTGAGCAGTTCTTC.

The gene calls are TRBV10-1 and TRBJ1-2; possibly TRBD1 for D (6 bases). The CDR3 is 17 residues long. CDR1 WNHNN and CDR2 SYGVQD come from the germline V gene (reference sequence). Trimming removed 0 bases from V and 1 base from J, with 15 bases in between. This chain's CDR3 is CASSESPGGEGNYGYTF. CDR3 DNA sequence: TGCGCCAGCAGTGAGTCGCCGGGGGGCGAGGGTAACTATGGCTACACCTTC.

V gene TRBV5-7 combines with J gene TRBJ1-5; TRBD1 might be the D (6 bases). TRBV5-7 qualifies as an ORF whose function is uncertain. The V gene lost 3 bases and the J gene lost 4 bases, with 14 bases spanning the gap. The CDR3 has 15 residues. The CDR3 spells CASSSRGQINQPQHF. In DNA, the CDR3 is TGTGCCAGCAGCTCAAGAGGACAGATAAATCAGCCCCAGCATTTT.

The chain has TRBV29-1 and TRBJ2-7; D may be TRBD1 (5 bases). CDR3 length equals 14 residues. Trimming cost V 7 bases and J 0 bases, with 16 bases left between them. CDR1 is SQVTM, CDR2 ANQGSEA, per germline. CDR3 nucleotide sequence: TGCAGCGGATCTAAGGGGCCTAACTCCTACGAGCAGTACTTC. This codes for CSGSKGPNSYEQYF.